This T cell receptor beta chain was captured by sequencing in a study of glioma-infiltrating T cells. Study findings and constraints: Gliomas, especially low-grade, showed above-expected tissue-blood divergence; non-neoplastic patients showed below.

Using RNA template, CDR3s of TCR alpha and beta were amplified with iRepertoire arm-PCR. Each CDR3 protein gets one entry after TCRdb re-called the multiplex PCR reads with MiXCR. The sample carries around 43,000 distinct CDR3 sequences, approximately 20% recorded once. There are many counts of this clonotype. Its matching antigen is unknown. Between the trimmed V and J ends, which lost 7 bases and 14 bases, there was a span of 15 bases. This CDR3 region has 12 residues. Looked up from germline, CDR1 is SNHLY and CDR2 is FYNNEI. Material: glioma tissue, nonneoplastic brain tissue, or PBMCs (not recorded which). This sequence originates from a human donor with low-grade glioma or glioblastoma, undergoing nonglioma brain surgery, or in good health (not recorded which). The chain uses TRBV2 and TRBJ1-6, with D possibly being TRBD1 (6 bases). CDR3 coding DNA: TGTGCCAGCAATCTCCAGGACAGATCCCTCCACTTT. It yields the protein CASNLQDRSLHF.